This TCR beta chain appears in the sequencing data of a study of OX40 agonist ivuxolimab in advanced cancers. Study at large: Patients treated during dose escalation were battling hepatocellular carcinoma, melanoma, renal cell or head and neck cancer. Whole-study results and caveats: Blood T cells, both CD4+ and CD8+, expanded clonally by week 6 at 0.1 to 3.0 mg/kg.

The method was immunoSEQ multiplex PCR; TCRdb's version includes in-frame clones alone and lacks a portion of them. The sample has tens of thousands of clones, approximately 86% seen once; the top ten hold about 35%. Germline V gene data show CDR1 as SGHVS and CDR2 as FQNEAQ. The V end lost 6 bases, the J end lost 0 bases, and 24 bases lay between the germline ends. The CDR3 runs to 19 residues. Details on this clone: Its antigen is not known.

The TCR sequence derives from an adult with an advanced solid tumor such as melanoma, head and neck, liver or kidney cancer. The sample consisted of CD4+ or CD8+ T cells sorted from blood, taken in a trial of the OX40 agonist ivuxolimab. The J gene is TRBJ1-3, the V gene TRBV7-8; no firm D call. CDR3 region: CASSLPKDSSWSSGNTIYF. CDR3 coding DNA: TGTGCCAGCAGTCTACCCAAGGACTCGTCCTGGAGCTCTGGAAACACCATATATTTT.